This TCR beta chain was captured in a study of blood T cell repertoires in COVID-19. On the study more broadly: Acute and convalescent COVID-19 samples came from the United States, Italy and Spain. Sources were T cells, B-cell-depleted T cells, or PBMCs; the material itself was cDNA or gDNA.

From germline, CDR1 is MNHEY and CDR2 SMNVEV (reference sequence). This CDR3 is 16 amino acids long. V lost 3 bases and J lost 6; bases outside the gene matches: 11. Clones were sequenced by immunoSEQ multiplex PCR, and TCRdb holds only the in-frame ones, with some missing. The sample has roughly 76,000 clones, around 93% seen once. This receptor was taken from a woman aged 55-70 years with active COVID-19. The chain has TRBV27 and TRBJ2-7, with 10 positions matching TRBD2. Sequencing was done on a sample of peripheral blood. The CDR3 sequence: CASSFSPAGGPVEQYF. CDR3 DNA sequence: TGTGCCAGCAGTTTTTCCCCAGCGGGAGGGCCCGTCGAGCAGTACTTC.